This record looks at one TCR beta chain sequence and its context. This sample stems from a study of blood T cell repertoires in COVID-19. Study-level background: The United States, Italy and Spain supplied acute and convalescent COVID-19 samples.

This study enrolled people aged roughly 18 to 89 from approximately 25 US geographic areas. Assignment of participants to cohorts was predicated upon participant-reported clinical history. Cohort 3 recovery required two negative PCRs, clearance, or symptom resolution. Generated by immunoSEQ multiplex PCR, the TCRdb table keeps only in-frame clones and is missing some. The repertoire holds approximately 230,000 clones, with just over 90% as singletons. This CDR3 comprises 14 residues. Looked up from germline, CDR1 is SGHRS and CDR2 is YFSETQ. Trimming cost V 3 bases and J 7 bases, with 13 bases left between them.

The material sequenced was PBMCs or T cells enriched from blood (not recorded which). The V and J genes are TRBV5-1 and TRBJ2-2; D is perhaps TRBD2 (6 bases). This clonotype originated in a young woman who had recovered from COVID-19. The CDR3: CASSSGGGSGELFF. The CDR3 coding sequence is TGCGCCAGCAGCTCCGGGGGAGGCAGCGGGGAGCTGTTTTTT.